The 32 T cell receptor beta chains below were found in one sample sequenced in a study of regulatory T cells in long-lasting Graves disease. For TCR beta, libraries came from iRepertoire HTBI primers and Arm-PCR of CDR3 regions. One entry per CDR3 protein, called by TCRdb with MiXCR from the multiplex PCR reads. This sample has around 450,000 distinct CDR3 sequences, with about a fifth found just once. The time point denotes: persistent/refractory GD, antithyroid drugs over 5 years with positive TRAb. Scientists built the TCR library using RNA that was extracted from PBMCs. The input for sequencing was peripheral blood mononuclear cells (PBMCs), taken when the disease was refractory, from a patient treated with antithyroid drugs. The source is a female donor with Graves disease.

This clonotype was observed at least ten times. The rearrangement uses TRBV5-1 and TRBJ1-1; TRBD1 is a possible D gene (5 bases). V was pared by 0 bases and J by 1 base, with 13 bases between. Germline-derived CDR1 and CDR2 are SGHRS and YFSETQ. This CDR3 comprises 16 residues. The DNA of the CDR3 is TGCGCCAGCAGCTTGGGGCTCGACAGACAGAACACTGAAGCTTTCTTT. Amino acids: CASSLGLDRQNTEAFF. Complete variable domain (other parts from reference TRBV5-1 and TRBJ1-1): KAGVTQTPRYLIKTRGQQVTLSCSPISGHRSVSWYQQTPGQGLQFLFEYFSETQRNKGNFPGRFSGRQFSNSRSEMNVSTLELGDSALYLCASSLGLDRQNTEAFFGQGTRLTVV.

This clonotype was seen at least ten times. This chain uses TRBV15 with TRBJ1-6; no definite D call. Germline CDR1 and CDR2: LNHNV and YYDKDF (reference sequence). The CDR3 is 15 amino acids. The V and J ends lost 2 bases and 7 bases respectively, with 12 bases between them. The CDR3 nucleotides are TGTGCCACCAGCAGAACCAGGATCGACAATTCACCCCTCCACTTT. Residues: CATSRTRIDNSPLHF.

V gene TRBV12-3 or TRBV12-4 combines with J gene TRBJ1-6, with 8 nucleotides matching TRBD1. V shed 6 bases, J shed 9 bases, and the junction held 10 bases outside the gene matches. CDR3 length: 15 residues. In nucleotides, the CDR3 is TGTGCCAGCAGGATCACGGGACAGGTTTCTTCACCCCTCCACTTT. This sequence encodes CASRITGQVSSPLHF.

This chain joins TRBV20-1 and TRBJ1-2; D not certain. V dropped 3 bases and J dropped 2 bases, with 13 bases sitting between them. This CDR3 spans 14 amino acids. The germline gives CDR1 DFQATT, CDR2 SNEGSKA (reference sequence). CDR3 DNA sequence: TGCAGTGCTAGTACGACCGGACTAAACTATGGCTACACCTTC. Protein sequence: CSASTTGLNYGYTF.

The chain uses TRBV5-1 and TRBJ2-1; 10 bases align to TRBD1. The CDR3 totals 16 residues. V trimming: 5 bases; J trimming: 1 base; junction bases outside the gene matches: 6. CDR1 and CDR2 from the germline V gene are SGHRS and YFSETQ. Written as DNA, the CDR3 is TGCGCCAGCAGAGACAGGGGGCAATCTTCCTACAATGAGCAGTTCTTC. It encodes CASRDRGQSSYNEQFF.

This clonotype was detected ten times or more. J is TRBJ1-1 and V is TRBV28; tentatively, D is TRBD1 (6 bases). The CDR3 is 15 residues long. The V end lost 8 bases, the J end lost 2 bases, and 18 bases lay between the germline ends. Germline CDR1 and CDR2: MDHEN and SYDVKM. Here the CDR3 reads CASGGAGAPNTEAFF. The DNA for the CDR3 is TGTGCCAGCGGGGGGGCGGGGGCACCTAACACTGAAGCTTTCTTT. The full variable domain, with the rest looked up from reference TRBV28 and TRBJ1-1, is DVKVTQSSRYLVKRTGEKVFLECVQDMDHENMFWYRQDPGLGLRLIYFSYDVKMKEKGDIPEGYSVSREKKERFSLILESASTNQTSMYLCASGGAGAPNTEAFFGQGTRLTVV.

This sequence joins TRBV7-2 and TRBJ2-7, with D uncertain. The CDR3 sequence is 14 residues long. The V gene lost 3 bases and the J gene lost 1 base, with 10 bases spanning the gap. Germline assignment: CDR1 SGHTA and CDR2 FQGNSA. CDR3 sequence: CASSFSLTSYEQYF. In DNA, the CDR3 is TGTGCCAGCAGCTTCTCCCTTACGTCCTACGAGCAGTACTTC.

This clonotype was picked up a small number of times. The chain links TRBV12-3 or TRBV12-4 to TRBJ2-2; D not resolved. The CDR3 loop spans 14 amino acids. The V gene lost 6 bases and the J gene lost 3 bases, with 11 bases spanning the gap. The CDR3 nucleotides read TGTGCCAGCAGCCCGGACGGCTACACCGGGGAGCTGTTTTTT. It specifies CASSPDGYTGELFF.

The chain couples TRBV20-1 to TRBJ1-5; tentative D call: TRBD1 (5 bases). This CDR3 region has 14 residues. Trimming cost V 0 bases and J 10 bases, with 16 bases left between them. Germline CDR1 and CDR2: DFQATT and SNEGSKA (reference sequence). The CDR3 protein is CSARERGQVGPQHF. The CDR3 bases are TGCAGTGCTAGAGAAAGGGGTCAGGTCGGTCCCCAGCATTTT.

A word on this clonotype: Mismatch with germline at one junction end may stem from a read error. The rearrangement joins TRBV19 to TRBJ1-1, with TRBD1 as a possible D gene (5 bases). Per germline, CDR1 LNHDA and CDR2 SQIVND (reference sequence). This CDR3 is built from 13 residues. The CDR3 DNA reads TGTGCCAGTAAGGAGCTAGTGGACACTGAAGCTCTCTTT. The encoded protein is CASKELVDTEALF.

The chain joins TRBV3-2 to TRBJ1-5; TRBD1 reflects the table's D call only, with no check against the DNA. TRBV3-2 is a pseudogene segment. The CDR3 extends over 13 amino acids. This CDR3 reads CASDPRGPQPQHF. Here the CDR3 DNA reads TGTGCCAGCGACCCCCGGGGACCGCAGCCCCAGCATTTT.

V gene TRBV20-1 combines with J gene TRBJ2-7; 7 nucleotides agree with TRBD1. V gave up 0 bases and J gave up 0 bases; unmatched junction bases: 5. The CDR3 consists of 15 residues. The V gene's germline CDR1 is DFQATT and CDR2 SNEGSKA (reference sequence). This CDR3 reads CSARDRDRASYEQYF. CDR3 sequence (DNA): TGCAGTGCTAGAGATCGGGACAGAGCCTCCTACGAGCAGTACTTC.

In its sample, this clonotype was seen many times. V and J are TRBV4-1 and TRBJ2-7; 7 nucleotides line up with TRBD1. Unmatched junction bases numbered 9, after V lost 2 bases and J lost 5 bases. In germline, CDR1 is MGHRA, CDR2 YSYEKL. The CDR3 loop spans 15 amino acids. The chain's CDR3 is CASSQWDSRNNEQYF. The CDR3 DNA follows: TGCGCCAGCAGCCAATGGGACAGCAGAAATAACGAGCAGTACTTC.

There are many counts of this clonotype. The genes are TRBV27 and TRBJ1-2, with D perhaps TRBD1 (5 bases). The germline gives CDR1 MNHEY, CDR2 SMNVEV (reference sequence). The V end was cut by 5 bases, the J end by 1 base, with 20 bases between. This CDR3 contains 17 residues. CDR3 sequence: CASSPRTDTPRNYGYTF. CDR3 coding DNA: TGTGCCAGCAGTCCCAGGACGGACACCCCGCGTAACTATGGCTACACCTTC.

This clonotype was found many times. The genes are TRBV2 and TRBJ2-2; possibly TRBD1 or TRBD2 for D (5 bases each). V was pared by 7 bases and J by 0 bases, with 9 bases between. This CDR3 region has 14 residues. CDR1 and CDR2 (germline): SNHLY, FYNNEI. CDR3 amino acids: CASTGTANTGELFF. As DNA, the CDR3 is TGTGCCAGCACCGGGACGGCGAACACCGGGGAGCTGTTTTTT.

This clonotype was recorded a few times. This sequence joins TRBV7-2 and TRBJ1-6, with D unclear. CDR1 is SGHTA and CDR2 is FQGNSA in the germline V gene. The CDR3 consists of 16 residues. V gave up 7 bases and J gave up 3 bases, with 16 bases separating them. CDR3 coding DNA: TGTGCCAGCACCACAGATCCATCCCACTATAATTCACCCCTCCACTTT. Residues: CASTTDPSHYNSPLHF.

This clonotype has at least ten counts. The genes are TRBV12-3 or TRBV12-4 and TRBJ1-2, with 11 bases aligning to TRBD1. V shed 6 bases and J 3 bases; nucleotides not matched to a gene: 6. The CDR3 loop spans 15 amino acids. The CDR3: CASRDGQGAYYGYTF. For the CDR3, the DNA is TGTGCCAGCAGGGACGGACAGGGGGCCTACTATGGCTACACCTTC.

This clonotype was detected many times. The chain's CDR3 is CASSSGQQNTEAFF. CDR3 sequence (DNA): TGTGCCAGCAGTTCCGGACAGCAGAACACTGAAGCTTTCTTT. The chain couples TRBV28 to TRBJ1-1, with D perhaps matching TRBD1 (6 bases). Germline CDR1 is MDHEN and CDR2 is SYDVKM. Trimming took 4 bases from V and 1 from J, leaving 10 bases between them. CDR3 length equals 14 residues.

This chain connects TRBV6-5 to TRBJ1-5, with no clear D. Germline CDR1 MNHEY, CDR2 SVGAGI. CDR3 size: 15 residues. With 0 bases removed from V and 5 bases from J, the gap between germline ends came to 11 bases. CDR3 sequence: CASSYSELSDQPQHF. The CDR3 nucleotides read TGTGCCAGCAGTTACTCGGAGCTAAGCGATCAGCCCCAGCATTTT.

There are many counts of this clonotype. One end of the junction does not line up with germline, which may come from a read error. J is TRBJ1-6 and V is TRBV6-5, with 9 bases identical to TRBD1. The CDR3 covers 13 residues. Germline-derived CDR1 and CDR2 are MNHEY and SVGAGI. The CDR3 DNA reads TGTGCCAGCAGTTACGCCGGGACAGGGTATGCTTACTTT. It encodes CASSYAGTGYAYF.

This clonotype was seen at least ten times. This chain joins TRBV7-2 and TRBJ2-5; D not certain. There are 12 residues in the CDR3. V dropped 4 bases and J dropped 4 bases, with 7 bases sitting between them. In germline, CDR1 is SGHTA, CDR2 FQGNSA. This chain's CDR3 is CASSSYRETQYF. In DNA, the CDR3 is TGTGCCAGCAGCTCCTATAGAGAGACCCAGTACTTC.

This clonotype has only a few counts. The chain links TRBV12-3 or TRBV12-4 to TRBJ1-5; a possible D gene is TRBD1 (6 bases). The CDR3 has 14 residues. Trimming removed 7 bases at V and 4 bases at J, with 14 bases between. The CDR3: CASTSSQGNQPQHF. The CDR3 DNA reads TGTGCCAGCACTTCCAGCCAGGGGAATCAGCCCCAGCATTTT.

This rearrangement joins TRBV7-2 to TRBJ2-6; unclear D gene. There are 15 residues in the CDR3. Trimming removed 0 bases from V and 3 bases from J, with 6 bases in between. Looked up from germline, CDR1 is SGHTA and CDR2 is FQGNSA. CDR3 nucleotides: TGTGCCAGCAGCTTAGCGCGATATGGGGCCAACGTCCTGACTTTC. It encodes CASSLARYGANVLTF.

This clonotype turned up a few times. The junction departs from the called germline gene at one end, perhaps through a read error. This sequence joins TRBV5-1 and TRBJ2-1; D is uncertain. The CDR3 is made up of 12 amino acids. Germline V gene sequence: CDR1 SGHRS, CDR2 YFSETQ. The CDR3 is CASSPGRNEQFF. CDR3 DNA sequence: TGTGCCAGCAGCCCTGGACGGAATGAGCAGTTCTTC. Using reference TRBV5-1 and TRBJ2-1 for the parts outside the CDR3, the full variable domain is KAGVTQTPRYLIKTRGQQVTLSCSPISGHRSVSWYQQTPGQGLQFLFEYFSETQRNKGNFPGRFSGRQFSNSRSEMNVSTLELGDSALYLCASSPGRNEQFFGPGTRLTVL.

CDR3 residues: CASSTTGTGPPLHF. The CDR3 DNA sequence: TGTGCCAGTAGTACGACCGGGACGGGGCCACCCCTCCACTTT. The chain has TRBV19 and TRBJ1-6, with D perhaps matching TRBD1 (5 bases). This CDR3 has 14 residues. Trimming shortened V by 4 bases and J by 11 bases, and 15 bases separated the two germline ends. Germline CDR1 LNHDA, CDR2 SQIVND (reference sequence).

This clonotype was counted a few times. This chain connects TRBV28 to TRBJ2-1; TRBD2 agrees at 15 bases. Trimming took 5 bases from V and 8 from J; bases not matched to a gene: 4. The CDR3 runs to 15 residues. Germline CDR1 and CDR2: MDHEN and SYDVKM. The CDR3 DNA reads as TGTGCCAGCAGTCTCTGGACTAGCGGGAGGGATGAGCAGTTCTTC. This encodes CASSLWTSGRDEQFF.

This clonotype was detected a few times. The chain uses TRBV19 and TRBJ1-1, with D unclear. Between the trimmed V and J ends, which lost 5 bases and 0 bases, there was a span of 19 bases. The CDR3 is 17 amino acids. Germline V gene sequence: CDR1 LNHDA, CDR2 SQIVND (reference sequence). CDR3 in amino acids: CASSVFPGISMNTEAFF. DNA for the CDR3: TGTGCCAGTAGTGTCTTCCCGGGTATCTCAATGAACACTGAAGCTTTCTTT.

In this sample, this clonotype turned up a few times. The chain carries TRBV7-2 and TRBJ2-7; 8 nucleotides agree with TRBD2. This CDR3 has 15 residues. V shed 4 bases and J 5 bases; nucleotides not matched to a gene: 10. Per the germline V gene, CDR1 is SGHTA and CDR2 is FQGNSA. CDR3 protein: CASSSGTRVLHEQYF. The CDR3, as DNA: TGTGCCAGCAGCTCTGGGACTAGGGTTCTCCACGAGCAGTACTTC.

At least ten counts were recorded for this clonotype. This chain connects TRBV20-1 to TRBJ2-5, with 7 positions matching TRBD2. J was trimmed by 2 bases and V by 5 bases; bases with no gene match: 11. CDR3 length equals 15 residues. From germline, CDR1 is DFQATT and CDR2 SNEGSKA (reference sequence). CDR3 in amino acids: CSAQRGGSAQETQYF. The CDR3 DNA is TGCAGTGCTCAGAGGGGCGGGAGCGCACAAGAGACCCAGTACTTC.

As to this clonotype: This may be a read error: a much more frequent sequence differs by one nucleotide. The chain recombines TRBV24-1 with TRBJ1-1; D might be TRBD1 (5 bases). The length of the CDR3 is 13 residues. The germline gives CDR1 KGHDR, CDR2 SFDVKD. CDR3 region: CATSTEMNAEAFF. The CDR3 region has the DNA TGTGCCACATCGACAGAAATGAACGCTGAAGCTTTCTTT.

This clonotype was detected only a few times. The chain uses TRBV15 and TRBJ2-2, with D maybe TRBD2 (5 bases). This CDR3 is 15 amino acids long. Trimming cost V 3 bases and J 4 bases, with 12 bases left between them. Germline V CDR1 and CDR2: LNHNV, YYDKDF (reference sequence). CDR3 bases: TGTGCCACCAGCAGTAGGACCGAGGGCACCGGGGAGCTGTTTTTT. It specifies CATSSRTEGTGELFF.

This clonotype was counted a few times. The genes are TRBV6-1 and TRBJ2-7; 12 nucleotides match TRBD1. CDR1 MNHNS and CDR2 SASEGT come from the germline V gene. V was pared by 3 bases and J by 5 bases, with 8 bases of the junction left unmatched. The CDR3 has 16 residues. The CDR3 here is CASSDNLRDRGHEQYF. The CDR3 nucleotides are TGTGCCAGCAGTGATAACCTCCGGGACAGGGGGCACGAGCAGTACTTC.